The rows below give T cell receptor beta chains drawn from one sample of a study of regulatory T cells in long-lasting Graves disease. TCRdb fed the multiplex PCR reads into MiXCR, producing one record per CDR3 protein. The sample holds 250,000 or so distinct CDR3 sequences, 18% seen once. These data also featured in a second study, about T cells in Graves' hyperthyroidism and ophthalmopathy.

The specimen was peripheral blood mononuclear cells (PBMCs), collected at new diagnosis, from a patient treated with antithyroid drugs. These receptors all come from a woman under 40 with Graves disease. Each CDR3 is given with its conserved first and last residue.

TRBV9	TRBJ1-1	CASSALDRATEAFF
TRBV5-6	TRBJ2-7	CASSLRRGNPYEQYF
TRBV6-2/TRBV6-3	TRBJ1-4	CASTPGQGFRTNEKLFF
TRBV6-1	TRBJ1-4	CASMMFKWGNEKLFF
TRBV29-1	TRBJ1-2	CSALTGKGGYTF
TRBV5-1	TRBJ1-2	CASSSGTGGPSANYGYTF
TRBV11-3	TRBJ2-3	CASSLDGTDTQYF
TRBV12-5	TRBJ2-7	CASGLVPGTEIPYEQYF
TRBV11-2	TRBJ2-7	CASSDYRDLSYEQYF
TRBV6-5	TRBJ1-3	CASSYSTGGNTIYF
TRBV6-4	TRBJ1-1	CASSEATTEAFF
TRBV2	TRBJ1-1	CASRKQGTTEAFF
TRBV12-3/TRBV12-4	TRBJ1-1	CASTKDGGITEAFF
TRBV5-1	TRBJ2-1	CASTNGGARGWTEQFF
TRBV14	TRBJ2-6	CVSSQPRPLFRFSGANVLTF
TRBV3-1	TRBJ2-7	CASSQSTGPYEQYF
TRBV4-1	TRBJ1-4	CASSDQDRGTNEKLFF
TRBV3-1	TRBJ1-1	CASSHLTGEVNTEAFF
TRBV7-7	TRBJ2-1	CASSSGPVNEQFF
TRBV3-1	TRBJ2-2	CASSQGHIPGELFF
TRBV18	TRBJ2-4	CASSPGTVGAKNIQYF
TRBV7-9	TRBJ2-7	CASSLEGPYEQYF
TRBV19	TRBJ1-1	CASSIVGRRRPIDTEAFF
TRBV7-9	TRBJ1-2	CASSFEGGGSGYTF
TRBV7-9	TRBJ1-2	CASSTEPGQGIPNYGYTF
TRBV7-9	TRBJ1-2	CASSLGDIANYGYTF
TRBV20-1	TRBJ1-4	CSARGGVGTSEKLFF
TRBV6-1	TRBJ1-5	CASLFNAAGGPQHF
TRBV19	TRBJ1-5	CASSIWYSNQPQHF
TRBV7-9	TRBJ1-2	CASSLVNPRYGYTF
TRBV28	TRBJ1-4	CASSPYIGRQRVGEKLFF
TRBV6-1	TRBJ2-5	CASTSHWTDGETQYF
TRBV12-3/TRBV12-4	TRBJ2-3	CASERGSGGEDTQYF
TRBV18	TRBJ1-1	CASSPNSAAGIMNTEAFF
TRBV5-1	TRBJ2-1	CASSLDPWEMNEQFF
TRBV9	TRBJ2-7	CASSRSYSTLTSYEQYF
TRBV20-1	TRBJ1-4	CSALDRVVTNEKLFF
TRBV2	TRBJ1-6	CASTPRGPYNSPLHF
TRBV10-3	TRBJ1-6	CATQAAGNSPLHF
TRBV29-1	TRBJ1-3	CSVAVSGNTIYF
TRBV7-9	TRBJ2-2	CASSLRQENTGELFF
TRBV20-1	TRBJ1-4	CSAEQGADEEKLFF